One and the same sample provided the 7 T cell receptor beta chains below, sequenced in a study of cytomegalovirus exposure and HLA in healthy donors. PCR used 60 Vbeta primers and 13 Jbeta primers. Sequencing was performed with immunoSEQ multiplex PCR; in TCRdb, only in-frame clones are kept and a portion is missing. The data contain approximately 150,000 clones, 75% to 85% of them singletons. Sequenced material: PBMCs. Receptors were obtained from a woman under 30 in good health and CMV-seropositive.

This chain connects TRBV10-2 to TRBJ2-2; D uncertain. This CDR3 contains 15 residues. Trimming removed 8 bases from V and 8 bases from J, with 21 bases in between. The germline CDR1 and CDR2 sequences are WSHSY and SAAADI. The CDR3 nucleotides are TGCGCCAGCGAACGGAGCCCGAAGGATTCGGGGGAGCTGTTTTTT. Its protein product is CASERSPKDSGELFF.

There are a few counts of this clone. CDR3 sequence reads: CASSFGQSNTEAFF. The CDR3 bases are TGTGCCAGCAGCTTCGGACAGTCGAACACTGAAGCTTTCTTT. This sequence joins TRBV6-6 and TRBJ1-1; maybe TRBD1 (6 bases). The V end was cut by 6 bases, the J end by 1 base, with 12 bases between. Germline V gene data show CDR1 as MNHNY and CDR2 as SVGAGI (reference sequence). The CDR3 has 14 amino acids.

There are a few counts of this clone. The chain's CDR3 is CASSLLSGPNIQYF. The DNA for the CDR3 is TGTGCCAGCAGCTTACTTTCTGGGCCAAACATTCAGTACTTC. The chain uses TRBV7-2 and TRBJ2-4; D not resolved. V was shortened by 2 bases and J by 6 bases, with 11 bases between the two germline ends. The germline V gene has CDR1 SGHTA and CDR2 FQGNSA. The CDR3 length is 14 residues. Variable domain in full (rest from reference TRBV7-2 and TRBJ2-4): GAGVSQSPSNKVTEKGKDVELRCDPISGHTALYWYRQSLGQGLEFLIYFQGNSAPDKSGLPSDRFSAERTGGSVSTLTIQRTQQEDSAVYLCASSLLSGPNIQYFGAGTRLSVL.

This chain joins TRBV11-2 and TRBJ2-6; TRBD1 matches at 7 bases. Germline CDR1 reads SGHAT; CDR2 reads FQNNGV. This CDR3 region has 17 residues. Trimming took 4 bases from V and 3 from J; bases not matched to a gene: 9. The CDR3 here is CASSSGDRRFGANVLTF. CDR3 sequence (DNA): TGTGCCAGCAGCTCTGGGGACAGACGATTTGGGGCCAACGTCCTGACTTTC. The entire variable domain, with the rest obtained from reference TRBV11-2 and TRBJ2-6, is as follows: EAGVAQSPRYKIIEKRQSVAFWCNPISGHATLYWYQQILGQGPKLLIQFQNNGVVDDSQLPKDRFSAERLKGVDSTLKIQPAKLEDSAVYLCASSSGDRRFGANVLTFGAGSRLTVL.

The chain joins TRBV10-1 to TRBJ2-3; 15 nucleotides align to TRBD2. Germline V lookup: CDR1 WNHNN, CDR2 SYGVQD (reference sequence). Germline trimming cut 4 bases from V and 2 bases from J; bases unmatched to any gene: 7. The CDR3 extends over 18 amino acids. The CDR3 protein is CASSGTSGGVRSTDTQYF. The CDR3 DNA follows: TGCGCCAGCAGTGGGACTAGCGGGGGGGTCCGATCCACAGATACGCAGTATTTT.

The DNA of the CDR3 is TGTGCCAGCAGTTTAACCCCCTCCCCGGGGGTAGGTGGCTACACCTTC. It codes for CASSLTPSPGVGGYTF. The chain has TRBV27 and TRBJ1-2, with a possible D match to TRBD1 (5 bases). Deletions cut 2 bases from V and 7 bases from J, with 20 bases between. The germline CDR1 and CDR2 sequences are MNHEY and SMNVEV (reference sequence). The CDR3 has 16 amino acids.

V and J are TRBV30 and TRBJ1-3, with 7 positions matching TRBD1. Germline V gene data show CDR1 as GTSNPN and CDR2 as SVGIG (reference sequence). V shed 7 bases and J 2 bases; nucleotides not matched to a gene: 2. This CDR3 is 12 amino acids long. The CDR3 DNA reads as TGTGCCTATACAGGGGCTGGAAACACCATATATTTT. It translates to CAYTGAGNTIYF. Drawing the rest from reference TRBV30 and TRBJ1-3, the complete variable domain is SQTIHQWPATLVQPVGSPLSLECTVEGTSNPNLYWYRQAAGRGLQLLFYSVGIGQISSEVPQNLSASRPQDRQFILSSKKLLLSDSGFYLCAYTGAGNTIYFGEGSWLTVV.